This entry features one TCR beta chain sequence. Its matching antigen is unknown. Assay: immunoSEQ multiplex PCR; the TCRdb copy retains only in-frame clones and omits some. The repertoire holds 55,000 to 75,000 clones, about 90% seen once, with 3% to 4.5% in the top ten. Germline V gene sequence: CDR1 LGHNA, CDR2 YNFKEQ. V shed 0 bases and J shed 4 bases, with 9 bases lying between them. The CDR3 has 14 residues. The data were taken from a study of OX40 agonist ivuxolimab in advanced cancers. Study-wide results and limits: Part of the nonresponder group also had normalized T-cell clonal expansion that was low.

The sequence came from an adult with an advanced solid tumor such as melanoma, head and neck, liver or kidney cancer. The starting material was CD4+ or CD8+ T cells sorted from blood, obtained in a trial of the OX40 agonist ivuxolimab. The chain employs TRBV4-2 and TRBJ1-1; D not certain. CDR3 region: CASSQDDGVTEAFF. The CDR3 region has the DNA TGTGCCAGCAGCCAAGACGACGGAGTCACTGAAGCTTTCTTT.